This TCR beta chain emerged from a study of T cell clonality in common variable immunodeficiency. There are many counts of this clone. The read is 3 residues too short to cover the CDR3 end, so that end is filled in from the germline J gene. Trimming took 6 bases from V and 3 from J; bases not matched to a gene: 10. CDR3 length equals 16 residues. CDR1 is MNHEY, CDR2 SVGEGT, per germline. Here immunoSEQ multiplex PCR was the method, and the copy in TCRdb shows in-frame clones only, minus some. The sample is made up of 42,000 or so clones, none counted only once. Input material: peripheral blood mononuclear cells. The V and J genes are TRBV6-2 or TRBV6-3 and TRBJ2-7; TRBD1 agrees at 11 bases. This TCR was sampled from a person aged 18 to 70 in good health. The covered CDR3 bases are TGTGCCAGCAGCCCCCCCGGGACAGGGGGGATCTACGAG. It codes for CASSPPGTGGIYE. The complete CDR3 sequence is CASSPPGTGGIYEQYF.